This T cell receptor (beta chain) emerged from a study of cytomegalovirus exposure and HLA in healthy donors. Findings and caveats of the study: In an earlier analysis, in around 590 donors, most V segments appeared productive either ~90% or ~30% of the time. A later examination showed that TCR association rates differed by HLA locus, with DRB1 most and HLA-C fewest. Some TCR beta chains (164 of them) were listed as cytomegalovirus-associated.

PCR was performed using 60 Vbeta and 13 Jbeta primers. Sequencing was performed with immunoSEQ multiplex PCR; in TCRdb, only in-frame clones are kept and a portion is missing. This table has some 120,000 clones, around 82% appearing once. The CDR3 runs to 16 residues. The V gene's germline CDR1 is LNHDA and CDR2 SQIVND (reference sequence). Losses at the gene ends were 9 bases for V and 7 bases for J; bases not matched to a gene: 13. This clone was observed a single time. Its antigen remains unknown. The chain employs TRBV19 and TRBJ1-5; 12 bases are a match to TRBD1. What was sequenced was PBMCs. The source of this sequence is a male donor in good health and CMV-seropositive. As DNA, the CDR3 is TGTGCCAGCGCGGTCCCGGGACAGGGGGCACAACAGCCCCAGCATTTT. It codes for CASAVPGQGAQQPQHF.